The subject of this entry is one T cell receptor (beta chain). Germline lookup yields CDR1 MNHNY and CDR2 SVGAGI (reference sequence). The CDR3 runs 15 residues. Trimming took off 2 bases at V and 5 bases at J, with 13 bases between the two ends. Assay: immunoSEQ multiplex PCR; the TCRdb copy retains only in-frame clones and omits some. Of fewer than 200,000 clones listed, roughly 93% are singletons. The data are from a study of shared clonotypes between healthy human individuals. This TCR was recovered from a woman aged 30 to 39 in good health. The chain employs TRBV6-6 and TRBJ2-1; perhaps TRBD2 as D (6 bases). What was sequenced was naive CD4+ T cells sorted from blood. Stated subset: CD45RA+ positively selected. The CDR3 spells CASSYRREGDNEQFF. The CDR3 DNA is TGTGCCAGCAGTTACAGGAGGGAAGGAGACAATGAGCAGTTCTTC.